This is a list of T cell receptor beta chains from one sample in a study of long-term antiretroviral therapy in people with HIV. Produced via immunoSEQ multiplex PCR; TCRdb's table is partial and in-frame only. The table includes 25,000 to 35,000 clones, approximately 96% detected once. Specimen: unsorted PBMCs, collected approximately 6.6 years after starting antiretroviral therapy. These receptor sequences come from a man aged 25 to 40 with HIV. Both conserved end residues are part of each CDR3. The order of the fields is V gene, D gene, clone size, J gene, CDR3 protein, CDR3 DNA. D genes are given only for firm matches. Only some rows state a clone size, as once, few, many or a class for expanded clones.

TRBV27	TRBD2	NA	TRBJ2-7	CASRPLILAGDEQYF	TGTGCCAGCAGACCCCTCATTCTAGCGGGAGACGAGCAGTACTTC
TRBV6-5	NA	NA	TRBJ1-2	CASSFTPQRGYTF	TGTGCCAGCAGTTTTACTCCCCAGAGGGGCTACACCTTC
TRBV6-1	NA	NA	TRBJ1-1	CASSEARIWGEAFF	TGTGCCAGCAGTGAAGCTCGGATATGGGGTGAAGCTTTCTTT
TRBV2	TRBD1	NA	TRBJ1-5	CASSELQGAKQNNQPQHF	TGTGCCAGCAGTGAGCTACAGGGGGCGAAGCAGAACAATCAGCCCCAGCATTTT
TRBV11-3	TRBD1	NA	TRBJ1-5	CASSLGNNTGGQPQHF	TGTGCCAGCAGCTTAGGTAATAATACAGGGGGCCAGCCCCAGCATTTT
TRBV5-5	NA	NA	TRBJ1-5	CASSFLQGGQPQHF	TGTGCCAGCAGCTTTCTGCAGGGCGGTCAGCCCCAGCATTTT
TRBV6-1	TRBD1	NA	TRBJ1-4	CASRTGGAGNEKLFF	TGTGCCAGCAGGACAGGGGGGGCTGGTAATGAAAAACTGTTTTTT
TRBV5-6	NA	NA	TRBJ1-4	CASTRQGIGEKLFF	TGTGCCAGCACCCGGCAGGGGATTGGGGAAAAACTGTTTTTT
TRBV7-9	TRBD1	NA	TRBJ1-6	CASRQDTGVNSPLHF	TGTGCCAGCAGACAAGATACAGGGGTTAATTCACCCCTCCACTTT
TRBV4-1	NA	NA	TRBJ2-2	CASSQVPISLTGELFF	TGCGCCAGCAGCCAAGTCCCTATAAGTCTGACCGGGGAGCTGTTTTTT
TRBV30	NA	once	TRBJ1-3	CAWSTRGSGNTIYF	TGTGCCTGGAGTACCCGGGGATCTGGAAACACCATATATTTT
TRBV29-1	TRBD1	NA	TRBJ1-6	CSVRGQGNSPLHF	TGCAGCGTTAGGGGACAGGGGAATTCACCCCTCCACTTT
TRBV6-1	TRBD1	once	TRBJ1-1	CASSVSDRGSAKAFF	TGTGCCAGCAGTGTCAGCGACAGGGGTTCTGCAAAAGCTTTCTTT
TRBV4-1	NA	NA	TRBJ2-7	CASSQEDLPGYEQYF	TGCGCCAGCAGCCAAGAGGACCTTCCAGGCTACGAGCAGTACTTC
TRBV6-5	NA	NA	TRBJ1-2	CASSFWGGGYTF	TGTGCCAGCAGTTTTTGGGGGGGCGGCTACACCTTC
TRBV2	NA	NA	TRBJ2-3	CASSDEGDTQYF	TGTGCCAGCAGTGATGAGGGAGATACGCAGTATTTT
TRBV14	NA	NA	TRBJ2-7	CASSPHGSEQYF	TGTGCCAGCAGCCCCCACGGGAGCGAGCAGTACTTC
TRBV9	NA	NA	TRBJ1-1	CASGGGGLENTEAFF	TGTGCCAGTGGGGGCGGGGGACTGGAGAACACTGAAGCTTTCTTT
TRBV29-1	NA	NA	TRBJ1-2	CSVYLSELANYGYTF	TGCAGCGTATATCTATCGGAGCTCGCTAACTATGGCTACACCTTC
TRBV18	TRBD1	NA	TRBJ1-4	CASSPSGTGSVKLFF	TGTGCCAGCTCACCTTCCGGGACAGGGTCGGTAAAACTGTTTTTT
TRBV29-1	NA	NA	TRBJ2-5	CSESDGGGTQYF	TGCAGCGAAAGCGATGGGGGTGGGACCCAGTACTTC
TRBV6-5	TRBD1	NA	TRBJ1-5	CASSFRGGLGNQPQHF	TGTGCCAGCAGTTTTAGAGGGGGCTTGGGCAATCAGCCCCAGCATTTT
TRBV7-2	TRBD2	NA	TRBJ2-5	CASSAQSPSGPKGNQYF	TGTGCCAGCAGCGCCCAAAGTCCTAGCGGGCCGAAAGGGAACCAGTACTTC
TRBV19	NA	NA	TRBJ2-7	CASGSYSDHEQYF	TGTGCTAGCGGTTCATACTCCGACCACGAGCAGTACTTC
TRBV6-5	TRBD1	NA	TRBJ1-1	CASSYYGQGAEAFF	TGTGCCAGCAGTTACTACGGACAGGGGGCTGAAGCTTTCTTT
TRBV6-1	NA	NA	TRBJ1-2	CASRRGGSQNYGYTF	TGTGCCAGCAGGAGGGGAGGTTCCCAAAACTATGGCTACACCTTC
TRBV19	TRBD1	NA	TRBJ2-7	CASSMTGKTYEQYF	TGTGCCAGTAGCATGACAGGGAAAACCTACGAGCAGTACTTC
TRBV19	NA	NA	TRBJ2-2	CASSNAGAHGELFF	TGTGCCAGTAGTAACGCGGGGGCCCACGGGGAGCTGTTTTTT
TRBV9	TRBD1	once	TRBJ1-4	CASSVGTGTGSEKLFF	TGTGCCAGCAGCGTAGGAACCGGGACAGGGAGTGAAAAACTGTTTTTT
TRBV6-4	TRBD1	NA	TRBJ2-7	CASRPRGPPYEQYF	TGTGCCAGCAGGCCCAGGGGGCCCCCCTACGAGCAGTACTTC
TRBV18	NA	NA	TRBJ1-3	CASSPNSGNTIYF	TGTGCCAGCTCACCAAACTCTGGAAACACCATATATTTT
TRBV18	TRBD2	NA	TRBJ2-3	CASSPGLAGTDTQYF	TGTGCCAGCTCACCTGGACTAGCGGGCACAGATACGCAGTATTTT
TRBV5-5	NA	NA	TRBJ1-1	CASSLGPFNTEAFF	TGTGCCAGCAGCTTGGGACCCTTTAACACTGAAGCTTTCTTT
TRBV28	NA	once	TRBJ1-2	CASNPPAGGNGNYGYTF	TGTGCCAGCAACCCTCCTGCGGGGGGGAATGGTAACTATGGCTACACCTTC
TRBV7-2	NA	NA	TRBJ1-2	CASSGNENGYTF	TGTGCCAGCAGCGGCAACGAGAATGGCTACACCTTC
TRBV16	NA	NA	TRBJ2-1	CASSQSLATYNEQFF	TGTGCCAGCAGCCAATCGCTAGCGACCTACAATGAGCAGTTCTTC
TRBV7-6	TRBD2	NA	TRBJ2-5	CASSLRDYLETQYF	TGTGCCAGCAGCCTCCGGGACTACTTGGAGACCCAGTACTTC
TRBV4-1	NA	NA	TRBJ2-1	CASGATGTLYNEQFF	TGCGCCAGCGGAGCAACCGGGACTTTATACAATGAGCAGTTCTTC